This T cell receptor beta chain was observed in a study of control samples from healthy donors and cancer patients. This clone was counted only a few times. With 5 bases removed from V and 4 bases from J, the gap between germline ends came to 12 bases. Germline CDR1 MDHEN, CDR2 SYDVKM. This CDR3 region has 15 residues. Method: immunoSEQ multiplex PCR; TCRdb's copy keeps in-frame clones and lacks some. The sample holds 100,000 to 150,000 clones, more than 80% seen once. This TCR was sampled from a middle-aged man in good health. The chain joins TRBV28 to TRBJ1-6; TRBD1 might be the D (5 bases). The sample consisted of blood. The DNA of the CDR3 is TGTGCCAGCAGTCCCAGAACAGGTTATAATTCACCCCTCCACTTT. The encoded protein is CASSPRTGYNSPLHF.